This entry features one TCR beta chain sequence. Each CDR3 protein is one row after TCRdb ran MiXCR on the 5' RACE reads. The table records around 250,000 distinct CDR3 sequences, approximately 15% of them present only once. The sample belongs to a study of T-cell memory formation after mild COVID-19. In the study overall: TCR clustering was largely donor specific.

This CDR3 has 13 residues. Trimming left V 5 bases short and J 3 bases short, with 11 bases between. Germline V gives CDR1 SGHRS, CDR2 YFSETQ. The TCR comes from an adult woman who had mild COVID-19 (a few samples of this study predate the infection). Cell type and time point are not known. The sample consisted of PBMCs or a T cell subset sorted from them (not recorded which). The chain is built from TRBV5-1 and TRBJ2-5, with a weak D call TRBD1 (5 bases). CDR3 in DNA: TGCGCCAGCAGTCCGCAGGGTGAAGAGACCCAGTACTTC. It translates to CASSPQGEETQYF.